Presented here are 29 T cell receptor beta chains from one specimen sequenced in a study of shared clonotypes between healthy human individuals. The protocol was immunoSEQ multiplex PCR, while the TCRdb copy is restricted to in-frame clones and leaves out a portion. The sample includes millions of clones, roughly nine tenths of them seen just once. Sequenced: naive CD4+ T cells sorted from blood. The subset is: CD45RA+ positively selected. The receptors stem from a man between 18 and 29 years old in good health.

CDR3 sequence: CASSLVASGSGYEQYF. CDR3 bases: TGTGCCAGCAGCTTAGTGGCTAGCGGGAGTGGGTACGAGCAGTACTTC. This sequence joins TRBV7-2 and TRBJ2-7; TRBD2 matches 10 bases. The CDR3 sequence is 16 residues long. J gave up 4 bases and V 1 base, and 7 bases lay outside the gene matches. Germline loops: CDR1 SGHTA, CDR2 FQGNSA.

The chain carries TRBV5-4 and TRBJ1-2, with TRBD1 matching 7 bases. From germline, CDR1 is SGHNT and CDR2 YYREEE (reference sequence). Unmatched junction bases numbered 10, after V lost 0 bases and J lost 8 bases. The CDR3 covers 15 residues. CDR3 region: CASSLAAGGTGGYTF. CDR3 sequence (DNA): TGTGCCAGCAGCTTGGCGGCAGGGGGGACGGGAGGCTACACCTTC.

With regard to this clone: Other DNA sequences in this specimen translate into the identical CDR3. As DNA, the CDR3 is TGTGCCAGCAGTCGTCCTAGCGGGAGCTACAATGAGCAGTTCTTC. It codes for CASSRPSGSYNEQFF. This chain joins TRBV6-5 and TRBJ2-1; 10 bases fit TRBD2. This CDR3 region has 15 residues. The trim removed 5 bases at V and 3 bases at J, leaving 4 bases unmatched. The V gene's germline CDR1 is MNHEY and CDR2 SVGAGI.

The V gene is TRBV6-4, the J gene TRBJ1-2; D is unresolved. Germline V gene lookup returns CDR1 MRHNA and CDR2 SNTAGT. V lost 0 bases to trimming and J lost 10 bases, with 15 bases between them. CDR3 size: 14 residues. This CDR3 reads CASSDSYSSLVYTF. CDR3 sequence (DNA): TGTGCCAGCAGTGACTCGTACAGTTCCTTAGTCTACACCTTC.

On this clone itself: The same CDR3 arises from other DNA sequences in this sample as well. The chain combines TRBV7-2 with TRBJ2-5; no clear D gene. V lost 3 bases and J lost 4, with 9 bases in between. The CDR3 extends over 13 amino acids. Per germline, CDR1 SGHTA and CDR2 FQGNSA. The CDR3 DNA follows: TGTGCCAGCAGCTTCGAGCGACGAGAGACCCAGTACTTC. This sequence encodes CASSFERRETQYF.

This clone came up once. This chain joins TRBV28 and TRBJ2-7; possible D gene TRBD1, 6 bases. The V gene's germline CDR1 is MDHEN and CDR2 SYDVKM. The germline V and J ends were trimmed by 8 bases and 4 bases, with 12 bases remaining between them. The CDR3 is made up of 12 amino acids. The CDR3, as DNA: TGTGCCAGCTCGAACAGGGTTTACGAGCAGTACTTC. Amino acid sequence: CASSNRVYEQYF.

The rearrangement links TRBV19 to TRBJ2-5, with TRBD2 identical over 7 bases. The CDR3 consists of 16 residues. The ends lost 3 bases at V and 4 bases at J; junction bases unmatched: 11. Looked up from germline, CDR1 is LNHDA and CDR2 is SQIVND (reference sequence). The CDR3 DNA sequence: TGTGCCAGTAGTATCGGAAGCGGGGAGGGTACAGAGACCCAGTACTTC. This codes for CASSIGSGEGTETQYF.

The V and J genes are TRBV15 and TRBJ2-1, with no clear D. Germline lookup yields CDR1 LNHNV and CDR2 YYDKDF (reference sequence). Deletions cut 3 bases from V and 8 bases from J, with 23 bases between. This CDR3 has 17 residues. CDR3 coding DNA: TGTGCCACCAGCAGGCTCGGGCTACCACCGGGTCCGGATGAGCAGTTCTTC. Amino acid sequence: CATSRLGLPPGPDEQFF.

This rearrangement joins TRBV18 to TRBJ2-1, with D possibly matching TRBD2 (5 bases). The CDR3 covers 12 residues. Trimming shortened V by 4 bases and J by 10 bases, and 11 bases separated the two germline ends. CDR1 and CDR2 from the germline V gene are KGHSH and LQKENI. The CDR3 DNA sequence: TGTGCCAGCTCACAAGGGAGCCAGGAGCAGTTCTTC. Protein: CASSQGSQEQFF.

CDR3 coding DNA: TGTGCCAGCAGTTACTCGGAGGGGGCCACTGAAGCTTTCTTT. Encoded protein: CASSYSEGATEAFF. The rearrangement joins TRBV6-6 to TRBJ1-1; 7 nucleotides align to TRBD1. The CDR3 totals 14 residues. Per the germline V gene, CDR1 is MNHNY and CDR2 is SVGAGI (reference sequence). J gave up 4 bases and V 0 bases, and 2 bases lay outside the gene matches.

The chain recombines TRBV2 with TRBJ1-5, with 10 bases identical to TRBD1. Germline V gives CDR1 SNHLY, CDR2 FYNNEI. V dropped 8 bases and J dropped 0; count of bases not matched to a gene: 4. The CDR3 extends over 15 amino acids. CDR3 nucleotides: TGTGCCAGCTGTCGGGACAGGGGTAGCAATCAGCCCCAGCATTTT. This gives the protein CASCRDRGSNQPQHF.

This chain joins TRBV27 and TRBJ2-7, with D perhaps matching TRBD1 (6 bases). V lost 8 bases and J lost 5, with 19 bases in between. Germline CDR1 and CDR2: MNHEY and SMNVEV (reference sequence). CDR3 length equals 14 residues. CDR3 coding DNA: TGTGCCAGCGGTTCGGGGACAAGGTACGACGAGCAGTACTTC. Amino acids: CASGSGTRYDEQYF.

V is TRBV6-1 and J is TRBJ2-1; 7 bases are shared with TRBD2. The ends lost 0 bases at V and 4 bases at J; junction bases unmatched: 12. CDR1 is MNHNS, CDR2 SASEGT, per germline. CDR3 size: 18 residues. The CDR3 region has the DNA TGTGCCAGCAGTGAAGCGGGGCCAGGACTAGTTCTTTACAATGAGCAGTTCTTC. This codes for CASSEAGPGLVLYNEQFF.

Comment on this clone: Other DNA sequences in this specimen translate into the identical CDR3. The chain employs TRBV19 and TRBJ1-2, with 8 bases identical to TRBD1. This CDR3 comprises 13 residues. CDR1 and CDR2 from the germline V gene are LNHDA and SQIVND (reference sequence). V shed 6 bases and J 3 bases; nucleotides not matched to a gene: 3. DNA of the CDR3: TGTGCCAGTAGCCCGACAGGGGACTATGGCTACACCTTC. Residues: CASSPTGDYGYTF.

The chain couples TRBV4-3 to TRBJ1-6; 7 bases are shared with TRBD1. The V segment lost 0 bases and the J segment 14 bases; nucleotides outside the gene matches: 10. Germline CDR1 LGHNA, CDR2 YSLEER. The CDR3 runs 15 residues. In DNA, the CDR3 is TGCGCCAGCAGCCAAGAATGGACAGGTTTCGATTCCCTCCACTTT. Translated, it gives CASSQEWTGFDSLHF.

The chain uses TRBV28 and TRBJ1-3; the match to TRBD1 covers 8 bases. The germline gives CDR1 MDHEN, CDR2 SYDVKM. Losses at the gene ends were 10 bases for V and 2 bases for J; bases not matched to a gene: 4. This CDR3 comprises 13 residues. The CDR3 DNA sequence: TGTGCCACCTCACAGGGGGCTGGAAACACCATATATTTT. Its translation: CATSQGAGNTIYF.

The chain combines TRBV27 with TRBJ2-1, with 9 positions matching TRBD2. V was clipped by 4 bases and J by 4 bases; unmatched bases: 11. Germline lookup yields CDR1 MNHEY and CDR2 SMNVEV (reference sequence). The CDR3 totals 17 residues. The CDR3 spells CASSSPLRLAEYNEQFF. The CDR3 nucleotides are TGTGCCAGCAGTTCCCCTTTGAGACTAGCGGAGTACAATGAGCAGTTCTTC.

The chain recombines TRBV28 with TRBJ2-7, with D possibly being TRBD1 (6 bases). This CDR3 is built from 13 residues. From germline, CDR1 is MDHEN and CDR2 SYDVKM. Trimming cost V 6 bases and J 4 bases, with 13 bases left between them. In DNA form, the CDR3 reads TGTGCCAGCAGCCCACTTCAGGGGTACGAGCAGTACTTC. Translating gives CASSPLQGYEQYF.

This clone was detected only a few times. Other nucleotide sequences in the sample specify the same CDR3. The V call is TRBV6-6, the J call TRBJ2-7; D ambiguous. Germline CDR1 MNHNY, CDR2 SVGAGI (reference sequence). The CDR3 is 13 residues long. The V end lost 0 bases, the J end lost 3 bases, and 6 bases lay between the germline ends. In nucleotides, the CDR3 is TGTGCCAGCAGTTACTCGAAGGGCTACGAGCAGTACTTC. Residues: CASSYSKGYEQYF.

V and J are TRBV10-3 and TRBJ2-5; no clear D gene. Trimming shortened V by 0 bases and J by 1 base, and 3 bases separated the two germline ends. CDR3 size: 13 residues. The V gene's germline CDR1 is ENHRY and CDR2 SYGVKD. CDR3 coding DNA: TGTGCCATCAGTGAGTCCAGCCAAGAGACCCAGTACTTC. As protein: CAISESSQETQYF.

The chain combines TRBV5-1 with TRBJ2-1; 13 bases are shared with TRBD2. Germline V gene sequence: CDR1 SGHRS, CDR2 YFSETQ. The CDR3 spans 15 residues. V trimming: 4 bases; J trimming: 9 bases; junction bases outside the gene matches: 7. The CDR3 protein is CASSPTSGGAGEQFF. The CDR3 bases are TGCGCCAGCAGCCCTACTAGCGGGGGGGCCGGTGAGCAGTTCTTC.

This rearrangement joins TRBV7-9 to TRBJ1-3; D gene ambiguous. The germline CDR1 and CDR2 sequences are SEHNR and FQNEAQ (reference sequence). Trimming removed 5 bases from V and 4 bases from J, with 15 bases in between. The CDR3 runs 15 residues. CDR3 residues: CASSTTGAAGNTIYF. In DNA, the CDR3 is TGTGCCAGCAGCACAACCGGCGCAGCGGGAAACACCATATATTTT.

V and J are TRBV10-3 and TRBJ2-2; 11 positions agree with TRBD2. Germline lookup yields CDR1 ENHRY and CDR2 SYGVKD. J lost 0 bases, V lost 6 bases, and 3 bases had no gene match. This CDR3 comprises 16 residues. CDR3 nucleotides: TGTGCCATCAGCTCGACTAGCGGGGCGAACACCGGGGAGCTGTTTTTT. It yields the protein CAISSTSGANTGELFF.

The V gene is TRBV9, the J gene TRBJ2-5; TRBD1 agrees at 8 bases. CDR3 length: 14 amino acids. Trimming removed 2 bases from V and 1 base from J; junction bases left unmatched: 1. In germline, CDR1 is SGDLS, CDR2 YYNGEE. The CDR3 spells CASSVRGRQETQYF. The CDR3 bases are TGTGCCAGCAGCGTCAGGGGGCGCCAAGAGACCCAGTACTTC.

The chain joins TRBV10-3 to TRBJ1-3; D may be TRBD1 (5 bases). V lost 10 bases, J lost 2 bases, and 15 bases lay in between. Germline CDR1 is ENHRY and CDR2 is SYGVKD. This CDR3 spans 14 amino acids. In nucleotides, the CDR3 is TGTGCCACCCGGGACCGCTTGGCTGGAAACACCATATATTTT. Translating gives CATRDRLAGNTIYF.

The table lists this clone with a few counts. This same CDR3 is encoded by further DNA sequences in the sample. V is TRBV6-5 and J is TRBJ1-5; D might be TRBD1 (6 bases). In germline, CDR1 is MNHEY, CDR2 SVGAGI. The V end lost 6 bases, the J end lost 0 bases, and 9 bases lay between the germline ends. The CDR3 sequence is 14 residues long. In DNA, the CDR3 is TGTGCCAGCAGGCAAGGGGGTAGCAATCAGCCCCAGCATTTT. It codes for CASRQGGSNQPQHF.

Here the CDR3 reads CASSARLDYTGELFF. The CDR3 region has the DNA TGTGCCAGCAGCGCCCGACTAGATTACACCGGGGAGCTGTTTTTT. The chain uses TRBV5-6 and TRBJ2-2; D may be TRBD2 (6 bases). CDR3 length: 15 amino acids. Germline values: CDR1 SGHDT, CDR2 YYEEEE. Trimming shortened V by 4 bases and J by 3 bases, and 13 bases separated the two germline ends. The full variable domain, completed using reference TRBV5-6 and TRBJ2-2, is DAGVTQSPTHLIKTRGQQVTLRCSPKSGHDTVSWYQQALGQGPQFIFQYYEEEERQRGNFPDRFSGHQFPNYSSELNVNALLLGDSALYLCASSARLDYTGELFFGEGSRLTVL.

To note about this clone: Other DNA sequences in the sample encode the same CDR3. This chain joins TRBV30 and TRBJ1-1, with 8 bases lining up with TRBD1. The length of the CDR3 is 13 residues. Germline CDR1 and CDR2: GTSNPN and SVGIG (reference sequence). With V trimmed by 2 bases and J by 1 base, 0 bases remained unmatched. In DNA, the CDR3 is TGTGCCTGGAGTACAGGGGGGAACACTGAAGCTTTCTTT. Its protein product is CAWSTGGNTEAFF.

The rearrangement uses TRBV11-2 and TRBJ2-1; D possibly matches TRBD1 or TRBD2 (6 bases each). Per the germline V gene, CDR1 is SGHAT and CDR2 is FQNNGV. The CDR3 is made up of 13 amino acids. Trimming removed 1 base at V and 10 bases at J, with 11 bases between. CDR3 nucleotide sequence: TGTGCCAGCAGCTTAGCGGGGGCAAGAGAGCAGTTCTTC. This encodes CASSLAGAREQFF.